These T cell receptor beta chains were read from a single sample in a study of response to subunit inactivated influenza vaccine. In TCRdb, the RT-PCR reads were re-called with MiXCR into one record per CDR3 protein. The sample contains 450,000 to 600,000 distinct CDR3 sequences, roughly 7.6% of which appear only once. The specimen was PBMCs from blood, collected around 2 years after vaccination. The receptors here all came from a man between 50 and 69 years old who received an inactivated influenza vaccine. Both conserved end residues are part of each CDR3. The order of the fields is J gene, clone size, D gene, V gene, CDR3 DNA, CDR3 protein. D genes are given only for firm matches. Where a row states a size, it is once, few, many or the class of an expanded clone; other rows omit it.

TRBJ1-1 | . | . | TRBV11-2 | TGTGCCAGCAGCCCCCAGTGGGGGGCAGGTGAAGCTTTCTTT | CASSPQWGAGEAFF
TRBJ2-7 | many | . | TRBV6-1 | TGTGCCAGCAGCCAAGGGGGATTCTACGAGCAGTACTTC | CASSQGGFYEQYF
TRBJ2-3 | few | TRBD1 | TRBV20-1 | TGCAGTGCTAGGGAGACAGGACAGGGTACGCAGTATTTT | CSARETGQGTQYF
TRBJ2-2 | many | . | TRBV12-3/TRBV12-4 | TGTGCCAGCAGTTTAGCGGGGTACACCGGGGAGCTGTTTTTT | CASSLAGYTGELFF
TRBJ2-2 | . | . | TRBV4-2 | TGTGCCAGCAGCCAAGTGAAAGGGGCCCAAGGGCTAACCGGGGAGCTGTTTTTT | CASSQVKGAQGLTGELFF
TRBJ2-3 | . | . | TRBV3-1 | TGTGCCAGTAGGAGCGCTCCAGATACGCAGTATTTT | CASRSAPDTQYF
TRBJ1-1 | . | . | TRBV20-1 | TGCAGTGCTACTGGTAGTAGAACTGAAGCTTTCTTT | CSATGSRTEAFF
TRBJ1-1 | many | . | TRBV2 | TGTGCCAGCAGTGAGGTACAGGCGAGCCGAGCTGAAGCTTTCTTT | CASSEVQASRAEAFF
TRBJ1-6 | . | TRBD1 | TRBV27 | TGTGCCAGCAGGGCCGGGACAGGGGGTCCCTCACCCCTCCACTTT | CASRAGTGGPSPLHF
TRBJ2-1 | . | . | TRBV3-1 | TGTGCCAGCAGCTTCTCGACAGGCAAGAATGAGCAGTTCTTC | CASSFSTGKNEQFF
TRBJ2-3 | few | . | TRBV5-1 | TGCGCCAGCAGCTCACGAGACCTGCGATTCACAGATACGCAGTATTTT | CASSSRDLRFTDTQYF
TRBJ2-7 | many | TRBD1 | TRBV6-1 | TGTGCCAGCAGGCACAGGGGTGGTTTCTACGAGCAGTACTTC | CASRHRGGFYEQYF
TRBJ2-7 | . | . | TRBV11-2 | TGTGCCAGCAGCGCAGGGGTGGCCTACGAGCAGTACTTC | CASSAGVAYEQYF
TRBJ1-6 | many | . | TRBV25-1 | TGTGCCAGCAGTGAATCGGGGTATGCGTCACCCCTCCACTTT | CASSESGYASPLHF
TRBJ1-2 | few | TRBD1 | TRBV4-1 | TGCGCCAGCAGCCAAGACGGGACAGACATCTATGGCTACACCTTC | CASSQDGTDIYGYTF
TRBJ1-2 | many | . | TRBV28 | TGTGCCAGCAGTTTTCGGGGGGCCTTTTATGGCTACACCTTC | CASSFRGAFYGYTF
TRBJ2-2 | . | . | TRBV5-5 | TGTGCCAGCAGCTTGCTCGCCCGGAGCACCGGGGAGCTGTTTTTT | CASSLLARSTGELFF
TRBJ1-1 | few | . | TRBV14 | TGTGCCAGCAGCCATGGCTCCTTTACTGAAGCTTTCTTT | CASSHGSFTEAFF
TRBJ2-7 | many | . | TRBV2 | TGTGCCAGCAGTGAAAAGGCCAGTTCTATCGAGCAGTACTTC | CASSEKASSIEQYF
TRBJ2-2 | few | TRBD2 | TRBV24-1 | TGTGCCACCAGTGATTTGACTAGCGGGAGTGACACCGGGGAGCTGTTTTTT | CATSDLTSGSDTGELFF
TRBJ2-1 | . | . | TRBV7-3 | TGTGCCAGCAGCGCATTTGGGGGGAATGAGCAGTTCTTC | CASSAFGGNEQFF
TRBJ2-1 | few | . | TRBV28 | TGTGCCAGCGGTAAGGGACGGTACAATGAGCAGTTCTTC | CASGKGRYNEQFF
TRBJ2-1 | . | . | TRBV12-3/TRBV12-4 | TGTGCCAGCAGTTTAGGGGGGCGGGGAGAGCAGTTCTTC | CASSLGGRGEQFF
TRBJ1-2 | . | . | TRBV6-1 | TGTGCCAGCACCAGGGGTCAGTCAGGGCGCTTCTATGGCTACACCTTC | CASTRGQSGRFYGYTF
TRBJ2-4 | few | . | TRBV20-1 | TGCAGTGCTAGAACCCGGGTTTCGACCTTGTCCGGAAACATTCAGTACTTC | CSARTRVSTLSGNIQYF
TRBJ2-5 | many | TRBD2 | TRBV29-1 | TGCAGCGTTGACAAGGGAGGGAGTTACTTC | CSVDKGGSYF
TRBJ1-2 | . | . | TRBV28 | TGTGCCAGCAGTCTCCCCTTGGAGGGTAACTATGGCTACACCTTC | CASSLPLEGNYGYTF
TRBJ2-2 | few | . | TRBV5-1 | TGCGCCAGCGCCGACCTGAACACCGGGGAGCTGTTTTTT | CASADLNTGELFF
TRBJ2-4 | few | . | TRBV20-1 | TGCAGTGCAATAGACAGGAGGTTAGCCAAAAACATTCAGTACTTC | CSAIDRRLAKNIQYF
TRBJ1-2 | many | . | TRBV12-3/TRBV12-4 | TGTGCCAGCACCACGGTCGGGAGTCGGTATGGCTACACCTTC | CASTTVGSRYGYTF
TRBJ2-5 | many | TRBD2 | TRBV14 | TGTGCCAGCAGCCAAGATCGTTTAGCGGGAGCGGCAGAGACCCAGTACTTC | CASSQDRLAGAAETQYF
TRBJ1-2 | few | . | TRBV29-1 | TGCAGCGTTGGATGGACCGGGACGGCTTTGGATGGCTACACCTTC | CSVGWTGTALDGYTF
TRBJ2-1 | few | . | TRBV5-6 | TGTGCCAGCAGCGGCAGGGTATACGAGCAGTTCTTC | CASSGRVYEQFF
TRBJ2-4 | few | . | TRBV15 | TGTGCCACCGGTCTCCAGGGTGGGGACATTCAGTACTTC | CATGLQGGDIQYF
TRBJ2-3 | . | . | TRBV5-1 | TGCGCCAGCAGCTTGGCCCTCGGGGCAGCGAATACGCAGTATTTT | CASSLALGAANTQYF
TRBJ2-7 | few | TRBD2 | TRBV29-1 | TGCAGCGTTCGGACTAGCGGGAGGGATGAGCAGTACTTC | CSVRTSGRDEQYF
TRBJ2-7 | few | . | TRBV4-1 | TGCGCCAGCAGCCAAGCTCTGGGGACGACCTACGAGCAGTACTTC | CASSQALGTTYEQYF
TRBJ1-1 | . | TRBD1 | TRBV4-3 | TGCGCCAGCAGCCAAGATAGGAACCGCAGGGGGGGCACTGAAGCTTTCTTT | CASSQDRNRRGGTEAFF
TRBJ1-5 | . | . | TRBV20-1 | TGCAGTGTCATCGGTGAAAATCAGCCCCAGCATTTT | CSVIGENQPQHF
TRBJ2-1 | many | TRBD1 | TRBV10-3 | TGTGCCAGCAGTGGTCGGACAGGGGGTCCTAATGAGCAGTTCTTC | CASSGRTGGPNEQFF
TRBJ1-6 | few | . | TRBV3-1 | TGTGCCAGCAGCCAAAGGGCCATTAATTCACCCCTCCACTTT | CASSQRAINSPLHF
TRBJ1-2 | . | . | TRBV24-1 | TGTGCCACCAGTGACCGGACGTCTGGCTACACCTTC | CATSDRTSGYTF
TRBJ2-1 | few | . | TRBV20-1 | TGCAGTGCTCCACCGAACCCCCAGTCGCAGTTCTTC | CSAPPNPQSQFF
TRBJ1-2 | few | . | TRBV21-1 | TGTGCCAGCCGGATAACAGGGGGACTTTATGGCTACACCTTC | CASRITGGLYGYTF
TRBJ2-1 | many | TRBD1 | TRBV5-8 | TGTGCCAGCAGCCCGGGACAGGCCAATGAGCAGTTCTTC | CASSPGQANEQFF
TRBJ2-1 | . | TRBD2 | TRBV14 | TGTGCCAGCAGCTGGATTTCCGGGACTAGCGGCAATGAGCAGTTCTTC | CASSWISGTSGNEQFF
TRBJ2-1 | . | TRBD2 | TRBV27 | TGTGCCAGCAGGAGCGGCGGGCTAGCGGGGAACAATGAGCAGTTCTTC | CASRSGGLAGNNEQFF
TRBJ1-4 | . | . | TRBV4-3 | TGCGCCAGCAGCCAAGAGATGGCGGGGGGCGGGTGGGAAAAACTGTTTTTT | CASSQEMAGGGWEKLFF
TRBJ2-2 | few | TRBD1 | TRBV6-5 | TGTGCCAGCAGTTACTCAGGGGGCGGGACCGGGGAGCTGTTTTTT | CASSYSGGGTGELFF
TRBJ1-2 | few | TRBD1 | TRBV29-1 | TGCAGCGCCGACAGGGGTAACTATGGCTACACCTTC | CSADRGNYGYTF
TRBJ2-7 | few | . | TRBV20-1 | TGCAGTCAATCTACGGGCTACGAGCAGTACTTC | CSQSTGYEQYF